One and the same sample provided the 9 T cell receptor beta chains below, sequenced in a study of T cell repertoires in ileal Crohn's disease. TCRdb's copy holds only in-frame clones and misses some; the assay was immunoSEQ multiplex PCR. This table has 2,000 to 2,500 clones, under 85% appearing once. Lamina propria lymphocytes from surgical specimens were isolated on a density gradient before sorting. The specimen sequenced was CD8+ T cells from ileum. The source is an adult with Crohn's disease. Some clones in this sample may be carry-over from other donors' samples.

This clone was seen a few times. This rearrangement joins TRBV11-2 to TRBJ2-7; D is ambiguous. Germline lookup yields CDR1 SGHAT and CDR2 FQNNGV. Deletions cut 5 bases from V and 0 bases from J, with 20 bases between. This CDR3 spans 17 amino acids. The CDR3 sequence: CASSHLITEHHSYEQYF. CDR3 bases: TGTGCCAGCAGCCACCTTATTACGGAGCACCACTCCTACGAGCAGTACTTC.

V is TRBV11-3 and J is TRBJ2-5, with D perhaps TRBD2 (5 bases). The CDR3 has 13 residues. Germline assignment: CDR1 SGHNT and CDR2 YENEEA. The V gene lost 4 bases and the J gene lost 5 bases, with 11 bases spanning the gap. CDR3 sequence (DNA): TGTGCCAGCAGCTCACATAGCGAGGAGACCCAGTACTTC. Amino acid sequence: CASSSHSEETQYF.

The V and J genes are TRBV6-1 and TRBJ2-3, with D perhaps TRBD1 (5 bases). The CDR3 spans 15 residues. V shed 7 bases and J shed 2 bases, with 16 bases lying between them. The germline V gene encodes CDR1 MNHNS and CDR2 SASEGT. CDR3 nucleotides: TGTGCCAGCAAACAAGACAGCTTCCTCACAGATACGCAGTATTTT. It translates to CASKQDSFLTDTQYF.

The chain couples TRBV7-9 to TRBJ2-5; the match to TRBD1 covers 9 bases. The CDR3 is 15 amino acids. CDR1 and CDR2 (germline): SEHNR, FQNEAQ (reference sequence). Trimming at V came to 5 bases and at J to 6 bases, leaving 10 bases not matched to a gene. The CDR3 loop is CASSPRIDRGKTQYF. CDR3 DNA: TGTGCCAGCAGCCCACGTATAGACAGGGGGAAGACCCAGTACTTC.

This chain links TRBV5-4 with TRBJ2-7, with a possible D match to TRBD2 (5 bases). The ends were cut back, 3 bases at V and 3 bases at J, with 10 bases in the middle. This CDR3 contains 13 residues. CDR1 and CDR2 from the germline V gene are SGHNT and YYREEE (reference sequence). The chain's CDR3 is CASSSPGIYEQYF. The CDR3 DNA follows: TGTGCCAGCAGCTCCCCCGGGATCTACGAGCAGTACTTC. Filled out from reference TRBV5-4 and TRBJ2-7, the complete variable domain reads ETGVTQSPTHLIKTRGQQVTLRCSSQSGHNTVSWYQQALGQGPQFIFQYYREEENGRGNFPPRFSGLQFPNYSSELNVNALELDDSALYLCASSSPGIYEQYFGPGTRLTVT.

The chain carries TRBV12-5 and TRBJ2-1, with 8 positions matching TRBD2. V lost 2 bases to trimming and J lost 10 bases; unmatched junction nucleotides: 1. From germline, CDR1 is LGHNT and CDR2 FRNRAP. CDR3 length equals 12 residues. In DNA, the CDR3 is TGTGCTAGTGGTTTGACGGGAGGGGAGCAGTTCTTC. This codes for CASGLTGGEQFF. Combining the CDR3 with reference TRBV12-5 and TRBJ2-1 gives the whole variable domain DARVTQTPRHKVTEMGQEVTMRCQPILGHNTVFWYRQTMMQGLELLAYFRNRAPLDDSGMPKDRFSAEMPDATLATLKIQPSEPRDSAVYFCASGLTGGEQFFGPGTRLTVL.

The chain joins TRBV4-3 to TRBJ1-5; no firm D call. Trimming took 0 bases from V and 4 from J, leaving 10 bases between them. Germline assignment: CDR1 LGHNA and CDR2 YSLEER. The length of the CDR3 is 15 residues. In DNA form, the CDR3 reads TGCGCCAGCAGCCAAGAACCGGGTCGAAATCAGCCCCAGCATTTT. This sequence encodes CASSQEPGRNQPQHF.

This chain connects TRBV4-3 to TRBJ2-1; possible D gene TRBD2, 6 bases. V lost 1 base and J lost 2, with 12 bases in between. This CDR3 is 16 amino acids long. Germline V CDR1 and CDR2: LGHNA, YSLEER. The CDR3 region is CASSQGRDLAYNEQFF. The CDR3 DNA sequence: TGCGCCAGCAGCCAAGGAAGGGACTTGGCCTACAATGAGCAGTTCTTC.

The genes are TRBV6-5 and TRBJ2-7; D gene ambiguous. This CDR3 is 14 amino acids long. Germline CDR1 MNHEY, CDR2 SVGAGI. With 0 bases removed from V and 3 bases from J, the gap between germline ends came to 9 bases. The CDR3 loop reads CASSYSPGNYEQYF. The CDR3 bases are TGTGCCAGCAGTTACTCACCAGGAAACTACGAGCAGTACTTC.